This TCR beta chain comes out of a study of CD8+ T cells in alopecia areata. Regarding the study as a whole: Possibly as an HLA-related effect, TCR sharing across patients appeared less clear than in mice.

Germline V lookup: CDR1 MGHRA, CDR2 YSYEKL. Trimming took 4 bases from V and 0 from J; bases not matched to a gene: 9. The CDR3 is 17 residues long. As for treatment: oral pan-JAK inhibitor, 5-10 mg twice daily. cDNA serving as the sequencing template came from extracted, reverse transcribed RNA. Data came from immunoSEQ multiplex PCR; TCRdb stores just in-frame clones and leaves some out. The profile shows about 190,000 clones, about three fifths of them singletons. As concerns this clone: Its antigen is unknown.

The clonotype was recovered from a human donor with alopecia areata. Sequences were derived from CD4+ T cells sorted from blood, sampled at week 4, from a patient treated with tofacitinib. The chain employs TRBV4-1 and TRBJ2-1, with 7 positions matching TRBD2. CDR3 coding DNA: TGCGCCAGCAGCCTTAATCGGGGCGGGAGCTCCTACAATGAGCAGTTCTTC. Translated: CASSLNRGGSSYNEQFF.